The 22 T cell receptor beta chains in this list originate from one sample, sequenced in a study of molecular identifiers for immune sequencing clone quantification. One entry per CDR3 protein results from TCRdb running MiXCR on the PCR reads. The data hold some 320,000 distinct CDR3 sequences, with 24% observed a single time. Specimen: naive CD8+ T cells from blood, with Jurkat cell RNA spiked in. The subset denotes: FACS-sorted CD8+CD4-CCR7+CD45RA+ naive T cells. Source of these receptors: a human donor in good health. Some libraries in this study had Jurkat cell RNA spiked in.

In this sample, this clonotype turned up many times. The chain couples TRBV28 to TRBJ2-7, with 9 bases identical to TRBD1. The CDR3 runs to 14 residues. Trimming removed 4 bases from V and 7 bases from J; junction bases left unmatched: 8. CDR1 and CDR2 from the germline V gene are MDHEN and SYDVKM. The CDR3 region has the DNA TGTGCCAGCAGTTCCCGGGACAGGGCTTGGGAGCAGTACTTC. This codes for CASSSRDRAWEQYF.

This clonotype was seen only a few times. The chain joins TRBV14 to TRBJ1-1; D unresolved. This CDR3 is 13 amino acids long. CDR1 and CDR2 from the germline V gene are SGHDN and FVKESK. V dropped 1 base and J dropped 6 bases, with 9 bases sitting between them. CDR3 DNA sequence: TGTGCCAGCAGCCAAGTTGAAACCCCTGAAGCTTTCTTT. Translating gives CASSQVETPEAFF.

With regard to this clonotype: A read error may explain this, as a much larger clone is one base away. The rearrangement uses TRBV7-2 and TRBJ1-5; a weak D match, TRBD1 (6 bases). The length of the CDR3 is 14 residues. Germline V gene lookup returns CDR1 SGHTA and CDR2 FQGNSA. The V end was cut by 5 bases, the J end by 7 bases, with 15 bases between. The DNA of the CDR3 is TGTGCCAGCAGCGAGGGGGGTTCGGGACAGCCCCAGCATTTT. Its translation: CASSEGGSGQPQHF.

Details on this clonotype: At one end, the junction sequence differs from germline, possibly due to a read error. This chain connects TRBV20-1 to TRBJ2-6; tentatively, D is TRBD2 (5 bases). CDR1 is DFQATT, CDR2 SNEGSKA, per germline (reference sequence). The CDR3 is made up of 17 amino acids. The CDR3 DNA is TGCGGTGCTAGCCCACTAGTTCCCCTTTCTGGGGCCAACGTCCTGACTTTC. Translation gives CGASPLVPLSGANVLTF.

This clonotype was seen only a few times. The chain is built from TRBV20-1 and TRBJ2-3; D is possibly TRBD1 (6 bases). Germline loops: CDR1 DFQATT, CDR2 SNEGSKA (reference sequence). The CDR3 sequence is 14 residues long. The ends were cut back, 5 bases at V and 4 bases at J, with 16 bases in the middle. This chain's CDR3 is CSAPNEGESDTQYF. CDR3 DNA: TGCAGTGCTCCCAATGAGGGGGAGTCAGATACGCAGTATTTT.

This clonotype was seen repeatedly, ten times or more. This chain joins TRBV2 and TRBJ1-5, with D unresolved. The CDR3 is made up of 13 amino acids. CDR1 and CDR2 (germline): SNHLY, FYNNEI. V lost 3 bases, J lost 7 bases, and 10 bases lay in between. This CDR3 reads CASSDAVGQPQHF. The CDR3 nucleotides are TGTGCCAGCAGTGACGCGGTAGGCCAGCCCCAGCATTTT.

This clonotype has ten or more counts. The chain joins TRBV29-1 to TRBJ2-5; 13 nucleotides align to TRBD2. V trimming: 6 bases; J trimming: 1 base; junction bases outside the gene matches: 8. CDR1 is SQVTM and CDR2 is ANQGSEA in the germline V gene. The CDR3 has 16 amino acids. As DNA, the CDR3 is TGCAGCGTCATAGGACTAGCGGGGGAGGCCCAAGAGACCCAGTACTTC. The encoded protein is CSVIGLAGEAQETQYF. Using reference TRBV29-1 and TRBJ2-5 for the parts outside the CDR3, the full variable domain is SAVISQKPSRDICQRGTSLTIQCQVDSQVTMMFWYRQQPGQSLTLIATANQGSEATYESGFVIDKFPISRPNLTFSTLTVSNMSPEDSSIYLCSVIGLAGEAQETQYFGPGTRLLVL.

Only a few counts were recorded for this clonotype. The rearrangement links TRBV15 to TRBJ2-7, with unresolved D. V lost 5 bases and J lost 2, with 10 bases in between. The CDR3 loop spans 13 amino acids. CDR1 and CDR2 (germline): LNHNV, YYDKDF (reference sequence). The CDR3 protein is CATSSEAAYEQYF. Written as DNA, the CDR3 is TGTGCCACCAGCTCAGAAGCAGCCTACGAGCAGTACTTC.

The J gene is TRBJ2-2, the V gene TRBV20-1; the D is unclear. CDR3 length: 13 amino acids. Germline V gene data show CDR1 as DFQATT and CDR2 as SNEGSKA (reference sequence). V was shortened by 3 bases and J by 1 base, with 6 bases between the two germline ends. The CDR3 DNA reads as TGCAGTGCTAGGAAGATGAACACCGGGGAGCTGTTTTTT. Encoded protein: CSARKMNTGELFF.

On this clonotype: This may be a read error, as it is one base from a much larger clone. The chain links TRBV5-1 to TRBJ1-1, with no clear D. Germline V CDR1 and CDR2: SGHRS, YFSETQ. This CDR3 has 13 residues. The CDR3 DNA is TGCGGCAGCAGCTTCACAGCGAACACTGAAGCTTTCTTT. This sequence encodes CGSSFTANTEAFF.

As to this clonotype: At one boundary the junction diverges from the germline segment, which might be a read error. This chain uses TRBV15 with TRBJ1-5; D uncertain. The CDR3 is 13 amino acids. The germline CDR1 and CDR2 sequences are LNHNV and YYDKDF (reference sequence). In nucleotides, the CDR3 is TGTGCCACCAACAGAGGTTTTAATCAGCCCCAGCATTTT. Protein: CATNRGFNQPQHF.

This clonotype has at least ten counts. The chain couples TRBV7-2 to TRBJ2-7; D could derive from TRBD1 or TRBD2 (5 bases each). From germline, CDR1 is SGHTA and CDR2 FQGNSA. V lost 7 bases, J lost 9 bases, and 25 bases lay in between. The CDR3 contains 15 residues. The DNA of the CDR3 is TGTGCCAGCACCAACGAACCTGGGGGATGGGACGGGCAGTACTTC. Translation gives CASTNEPGGWDGQYF.

The chain uses TRBV4-3 and TRBJ1-3; D remains ambiguous. Trimming removed 3 bases from V and 0 bases from J, with 12 bases in between. The CDR3 contains 16 residues. Germline CDR1 LGHNA, CDR2 YSLEER. The CDR3 DNA reads as TGCGCCAGCAGCCATGCTGACACCAACTCTGGAAACACCATATATTTT. This encodes CASSHADTNSGNTIYF.

Turning to this clonotype: At one of its ends the junction is not consistent with the germline gene, which may arise from a read error. The chain uses TRBV23-1 and TRBJ2-1; D possibly corresponds to TRBD1 (6 bases). Being an ORF, TRBV23-1 has a function that is uncertain. This CDR3 is 17 amino acids long. The CDR3 loop reads CASGQGAAGVSYNEQFF. The CDR3 DNA sequence: TGCGCCAGCGGTCAAGGAGCGGCAGGGGTCTCGTACAATGAGCAGTTCTTC.

This clonotype was detected a few times. V is TRBV4-3 and J is TRBJ2-1; 12 bases line up with TRBD1. The CDR3 is 15 amino acids. The J segment lost 7 bases and the V segment lost 8 bases, leaving 9 bases of the junction unmatched. CDR1 is LGHNA, CDR2 YSLEER, per germline. Written as DNA, the CDR3 is TGCGCCAGCGGCGCGGGGACAGGGGGCGGGAATGAGCAGTTCTTC. It encodes CASGAGTGGGNEQFF.

Ten or more counts support this clonotype. CDR3 amino acids: CASSSEYYEQYF. CDR3 sequence (DNA): TGTGCCAGCAGCTCGGAATACTACGAGCAGTACTTC. The chain carries TRBV7-9 and TRBJ2-7; D remains ambiguous. Germline CDR1 SEHNR, CDR2 FQNEAQ (reference sequence). The CDR3 contains 12 residues. The V gene lost 4 bases and the J gene lost 3 bases, with 7 bases spanning the gap.

The sample holds many counts of this clonotype. The gene calls are TRBV7-6 and TRBJ1-5, with 8 bases that match TRBD1. The CDR3 consists of 16 residues. V shed 5 bases, J shed 1 base, and the junction held 7 bases outside the gene matches. Germline lookup yields CDR1 SGHVS and CDR2 FNYEAQ. In DNA form, the CDR3 reads TGTGCCAGCAGCCCAGGGGGCGCACGAAGCAATCAGCCCCAGCATTTT. It yields the protein CASSPGGARSNQPQHF.

In its sample, this clonotype was seen a few times. The CDR3 here is CASSGVAGRNEQYF. The CDR3 coding sequence is TGTGCCAGCAGTGGAGTTGCGGGGCGCAACGAGCAGTACTTC. The rearrangement uses TRBV2 and TRBJ2-7; possible D gene TRBD2, 6 bases. Germline CDR1 reads SNHLY; CDR2 reads FYNNEI. V was pared by 4 bases and J by 5 bases, with 15 bases between. The CDR3 spans 14 residues.

This chain links TRBV5-5 with TRBJ1-1; TRBD1 might be the D (5 bases). CDR3 size: 13 residues. V lost 0 bases to trimming and J lost 7 bases, with 10 bases between them. Germline V gene lookup returns CDR1 SGHKS and CDR2 YYEKEE (reference sequence). For the CDR3, the DNA is TGTGCCAGCAGCTTGGCAGATCAGGGTGAAGCTTTCTTT. It encodes CASSLADQGEAFF. Drawing the rest from reference TRBV5-5 and TRBJ1-1, the complete variable domain is DAGVTQSPTHLIKTRGQQVTLRCSPISGHKSVSWYQQVLGQGPQFIFQYYEKEERGRGNFPDRFSARQFPNYSSELNVNALLLGDSALYLCASSLADQGEAFFGQGTRLTVV.

For this clonotype: Sequence at one end of the junction differs from germline and may be a read error. The J gene is TRBJ1-2, the V gene TRBV13; D unclear. This CDR3 has 19 amino acids. Looked up from germline, CDR1 is PRHDT and CDR2 is FYEKMQ (reference sequence). CDR3 loop: CAGSSLVVLPRITQNGYTF. In DNA form, the CDR3 reads TGTGCCGGCAGCTCTCTGGTGGTTTTACCGCGAATCACCCAAAATGGCTACACCTTC.

This clonotype was seen at least ten times. The rearrangement joins TRBV12-3 or TRBV12-4 to TRBJ2-7, with D uncertain. The CDR3 sequence is 12 residues long. The germline V and J ends were trimmed by 6 bases and 2 bases, with 8 bases remaining between them. The CDR3 protein is CASRNHPYEQYF. CDR3 bases: TGTGCCAGCAGAAATCATCCCTACGAGCAGTACTTC.

This clonotype has just a few counts. The J gene is TRBJ2-2, the V gene TRBV6-2 or TRBV6-3; TRBD1 is a possible D gene (6 bases). This CDR3 comprises 16 residues. Germline assignment: CDR1 MNHEY and CDR2 SVGEGT. With 5 bases removed from V and 8 bases from J, the gap between germline ends came to 21 bases. The DNA for the CDR3 is TGTGCCAGCAGTCTTACAGGGTCCGGAGTTTTGGGGGAGCTGTTTTTT. This translates into CASSLTGSGVLGELFF.